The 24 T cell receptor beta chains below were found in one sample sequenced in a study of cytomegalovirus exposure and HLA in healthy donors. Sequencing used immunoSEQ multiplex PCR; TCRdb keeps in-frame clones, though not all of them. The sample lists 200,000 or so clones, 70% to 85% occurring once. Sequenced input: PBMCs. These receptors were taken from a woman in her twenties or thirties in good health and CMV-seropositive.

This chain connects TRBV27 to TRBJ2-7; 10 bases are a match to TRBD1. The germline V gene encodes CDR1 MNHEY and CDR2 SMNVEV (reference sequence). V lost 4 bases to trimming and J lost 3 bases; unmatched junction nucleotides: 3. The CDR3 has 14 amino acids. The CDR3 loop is CASSWTGGRYEQYF. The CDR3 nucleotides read TGTGCCAGCAGTTGGACAGGGGGACGCTACGAGCAGTACTTC.

This CDR3 reads CASSQDRTEAFF. The CDR3 coding sequence is TGCGCCAGCAGCCAAGATCGGACTGAAGCTTTCTTT. J is TRBJ1-1 and V is TRBV4-1; D unclear. Germline V lookup: CDR1 MGHRA, CDR2 YSYEKL. The CDR3 extends over 12 amino acids. The V end lost 0 bases, the J end lost 5 bases, and 4 bases lay between the germline ends.

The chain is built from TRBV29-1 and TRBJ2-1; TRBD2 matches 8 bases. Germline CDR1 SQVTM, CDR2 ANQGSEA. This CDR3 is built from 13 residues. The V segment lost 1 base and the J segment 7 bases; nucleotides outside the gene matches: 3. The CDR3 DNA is TGCAGCGTTGAAGTTACTAGCGGTAATGAGCAGTTCTTC. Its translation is CSVEVTSGNEQFF.

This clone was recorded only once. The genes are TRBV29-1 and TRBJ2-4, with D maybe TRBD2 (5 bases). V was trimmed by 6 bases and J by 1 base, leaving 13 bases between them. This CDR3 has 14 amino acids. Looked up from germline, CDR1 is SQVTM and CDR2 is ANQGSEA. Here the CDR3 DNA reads TGCAGCGTCCGGACTTCCGAGGCCAAAAACATTCAGTACTTC. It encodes CSVRTSEAKNIQYF.

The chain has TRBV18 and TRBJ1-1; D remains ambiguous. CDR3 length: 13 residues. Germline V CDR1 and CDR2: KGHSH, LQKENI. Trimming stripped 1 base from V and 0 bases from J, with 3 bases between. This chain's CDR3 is CASSPRVNTEAFF. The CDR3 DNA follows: TGTGCCAGCTCACCACGAGTGAACACTGAAGCTTTCTTT.

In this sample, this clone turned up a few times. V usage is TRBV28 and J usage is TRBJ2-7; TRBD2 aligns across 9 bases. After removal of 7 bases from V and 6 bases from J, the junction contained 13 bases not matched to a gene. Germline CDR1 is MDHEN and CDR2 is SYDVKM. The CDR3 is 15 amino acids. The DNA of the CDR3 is TGTGCCAGCATGGGCGGGAGGGCCGGGCTAGGCGAGCAGTACTTC. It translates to CASMGGRAGLGEQYF.

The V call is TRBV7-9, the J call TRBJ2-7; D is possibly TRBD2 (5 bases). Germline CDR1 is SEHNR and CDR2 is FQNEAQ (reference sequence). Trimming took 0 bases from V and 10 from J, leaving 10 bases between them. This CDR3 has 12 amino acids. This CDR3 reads CASSLATGSQYF. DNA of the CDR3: TGTGCCAGCAGCTTAGCAACTGGGAGTCAGTACTTC.

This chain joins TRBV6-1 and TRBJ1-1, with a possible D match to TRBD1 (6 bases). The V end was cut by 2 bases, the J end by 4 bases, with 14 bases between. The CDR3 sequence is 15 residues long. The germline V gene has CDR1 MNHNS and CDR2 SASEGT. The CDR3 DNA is TGTGCCAGCAGTGAATCGTCCGGACAGAGCACTGAAGCTTTCTTT. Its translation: CASSESSGQSTEAFF.

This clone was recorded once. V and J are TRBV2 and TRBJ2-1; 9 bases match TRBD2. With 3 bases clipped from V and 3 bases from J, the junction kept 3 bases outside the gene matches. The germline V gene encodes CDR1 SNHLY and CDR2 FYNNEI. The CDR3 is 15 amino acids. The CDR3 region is CASSEREGFYNEQFF. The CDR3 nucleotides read TGTGCCAGCAGTGAGCGGGAGGGGTTCTACAATGAGCAGTTCTTC. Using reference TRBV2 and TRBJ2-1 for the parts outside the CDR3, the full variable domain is EPEVTQTPSHQVTQMGQEVILRCVPISNHLYFYWYRQILGQKVEFLVSFYNNEISEKSEIFDDQFSVERPDGSNFTLKIRSTKLEDSAMYFCASSEREGFYNEQFFGPGTRLTVL.

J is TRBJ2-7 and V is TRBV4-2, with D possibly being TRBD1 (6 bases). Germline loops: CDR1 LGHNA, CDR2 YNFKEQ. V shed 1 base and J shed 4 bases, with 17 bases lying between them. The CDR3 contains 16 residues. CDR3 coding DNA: TGTGCCAGCAGCCAAGTTATACAGGGTAGTAAATACGAGCAGTACTTC. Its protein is CASSQVIQGSKYEQYF.

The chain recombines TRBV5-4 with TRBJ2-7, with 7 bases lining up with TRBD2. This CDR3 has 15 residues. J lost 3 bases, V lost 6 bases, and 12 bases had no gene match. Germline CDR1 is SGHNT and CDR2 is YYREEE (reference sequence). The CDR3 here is CASMPQAGGDYEQYF. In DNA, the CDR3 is TGTGCCAGCATGCCCCAGGCTGGGGGGGACTACGAGCAGTACTTC.

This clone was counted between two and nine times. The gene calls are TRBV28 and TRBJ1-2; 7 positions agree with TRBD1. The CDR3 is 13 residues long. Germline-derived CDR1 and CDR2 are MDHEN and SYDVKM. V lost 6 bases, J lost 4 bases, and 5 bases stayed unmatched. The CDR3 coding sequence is TGTGCCAGCAGGACAGGGATTTTCTATGGCTACACCTTC. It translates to CASRTGIFYGYTF.

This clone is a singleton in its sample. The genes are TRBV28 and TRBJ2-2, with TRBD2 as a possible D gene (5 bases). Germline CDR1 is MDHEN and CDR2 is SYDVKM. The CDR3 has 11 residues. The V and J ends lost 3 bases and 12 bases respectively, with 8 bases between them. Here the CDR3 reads CASSFLAKLFF. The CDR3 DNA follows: TGTGCCAGCAGTTTCCTAGCCAAGCTGTTTTTT.

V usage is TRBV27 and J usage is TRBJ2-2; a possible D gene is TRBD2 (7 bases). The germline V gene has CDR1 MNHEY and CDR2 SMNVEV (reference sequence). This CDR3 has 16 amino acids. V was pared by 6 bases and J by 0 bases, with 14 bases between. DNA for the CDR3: TGTGCCAGCAGCCTACAGGGAGGGGCGAACACCGGGGAGCTGTTTTTT. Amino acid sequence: CASSLQGGANTGELFF.

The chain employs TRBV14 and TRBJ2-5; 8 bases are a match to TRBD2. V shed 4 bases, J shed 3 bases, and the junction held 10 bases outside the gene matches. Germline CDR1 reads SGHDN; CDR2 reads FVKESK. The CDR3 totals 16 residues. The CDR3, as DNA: TGTGCCAGCAGCCTACAGGGAGCGGGAGTCAAAGAGACCCAGTACTTC. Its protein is CASSLQGAGVKETQYF.

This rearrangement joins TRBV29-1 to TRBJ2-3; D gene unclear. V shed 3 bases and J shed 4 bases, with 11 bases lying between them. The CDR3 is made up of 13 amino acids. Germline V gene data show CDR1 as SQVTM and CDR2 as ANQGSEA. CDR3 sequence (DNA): TGCAGCGTTGAGGTGGGCCGAGCAGATACGCAGTATTTT. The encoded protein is CSVEVGRADTQYF.

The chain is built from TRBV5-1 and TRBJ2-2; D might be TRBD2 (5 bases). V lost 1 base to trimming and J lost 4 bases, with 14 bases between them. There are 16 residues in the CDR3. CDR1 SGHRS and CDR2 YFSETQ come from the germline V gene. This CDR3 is CASSLWVGEVTGELFF. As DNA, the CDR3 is TGCGCCAGCAGCTTGTGGGTGGGAGAGGTCACCGGGGAGCTGTTTTTT. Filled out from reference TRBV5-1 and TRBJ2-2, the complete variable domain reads KAGVTQTPRYLIKTRGQQVTLSCSPISGHRSVSWYQQTPGQGLQFLFEYFSETQRNKGNFPGRFSGRQFSNSRSEMNVSTLELGDSALYLCASSLWVGEVTGELFFGEGSRLTVL.

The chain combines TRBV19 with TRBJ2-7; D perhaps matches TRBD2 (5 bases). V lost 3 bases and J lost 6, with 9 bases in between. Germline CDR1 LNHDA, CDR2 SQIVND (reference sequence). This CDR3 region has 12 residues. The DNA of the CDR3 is TGTGCCAGTAGTATGGGGAGCTCCGAGCAGTACTTC. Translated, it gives CASSMGSSEQYF.

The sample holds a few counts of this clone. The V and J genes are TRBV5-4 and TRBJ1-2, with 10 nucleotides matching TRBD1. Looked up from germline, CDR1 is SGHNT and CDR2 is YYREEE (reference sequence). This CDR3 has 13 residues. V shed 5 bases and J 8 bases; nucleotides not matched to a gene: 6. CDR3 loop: CASRTGTGVGYTF. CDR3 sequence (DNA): TGTGCCAGCAGGACAGGGACAGGGGTAGGCTACACCTTC.

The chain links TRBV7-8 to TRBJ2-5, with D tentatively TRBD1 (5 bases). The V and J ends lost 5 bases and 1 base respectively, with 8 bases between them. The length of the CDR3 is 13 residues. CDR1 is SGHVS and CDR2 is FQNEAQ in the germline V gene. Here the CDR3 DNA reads TGTGCCAGCAGCCGAAGGGGCCAAGAGACCCAGTACTTC. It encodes CASSRRGQETQYF. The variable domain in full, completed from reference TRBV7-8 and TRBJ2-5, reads GAGVSQSPRYKVAKRGQDVALRCDPISGHVSLFWYQQALGQGPEFLTYFQNEAQLDKSGLPSDRFFAERPEGSVSTLKIQRTQQEDSAVYLCASSRRGQETQYFGPGTRLLVL.

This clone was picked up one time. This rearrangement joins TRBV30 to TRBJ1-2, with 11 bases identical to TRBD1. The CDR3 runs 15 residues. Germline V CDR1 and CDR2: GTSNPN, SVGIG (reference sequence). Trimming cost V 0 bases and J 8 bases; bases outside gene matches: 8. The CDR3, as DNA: TGTGCCTGGAGTGTACTTGGACAGGGGGCTGTGGGCTACACCTTC. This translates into CAWSVLGQGAVGYTF.

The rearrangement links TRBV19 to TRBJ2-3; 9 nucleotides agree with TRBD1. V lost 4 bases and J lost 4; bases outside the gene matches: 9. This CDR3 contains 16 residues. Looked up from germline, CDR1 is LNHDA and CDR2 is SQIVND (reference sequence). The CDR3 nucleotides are TGTGCCAGTAGTACCGGGACAGGGATTCTCGCAGATACGCAGTATTTT. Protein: CASSTGTGILADTQYF.

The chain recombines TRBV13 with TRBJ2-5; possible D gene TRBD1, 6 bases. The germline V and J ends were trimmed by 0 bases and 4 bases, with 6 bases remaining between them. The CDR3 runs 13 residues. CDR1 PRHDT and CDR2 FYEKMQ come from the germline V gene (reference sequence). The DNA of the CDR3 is TGTGCCAGCAGCTTAGGGGGGGCAGAGACCCAGTACTTC. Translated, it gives CASSLGGAETQYF.

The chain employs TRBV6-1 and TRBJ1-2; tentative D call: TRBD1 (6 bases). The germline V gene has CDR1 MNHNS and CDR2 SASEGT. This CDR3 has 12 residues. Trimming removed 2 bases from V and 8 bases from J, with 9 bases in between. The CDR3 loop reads CASSESQGGYTF. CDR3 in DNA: TGTGCCAGCAGTGAATCCCAGGGGGGCTACACCTTC.